This T cell receptor beta chain was recorded in a study of HIV-infected patients and healthy controls. V lost 2 bases, J lost 7 bases, and 5 bases stayed unmatched. This CDR3 contains 14 residues. Germline lookup yields CDR1 SQVTM and CDR2 ANQGSEA. The repertoire came from unfractionated whole blood and reflected all unsorted peripheral T cells. This clonotype was observed many times. What it binds is not known. Study observations and caveats: Healthy controls shared more CDR3 sequences between individuals than HIV-infected patients did. Eight alpha and eight beta V genes differed significantly in mean usage between HIV-infected patients and controls. HIV-associated CDR3 frequencies dropped significantly during therapy; CMV-associated ones, mostly rising, changed nonsignificantly.

Reverse transcription used roughly 480 ng RNA and constant-region primers for alpha and beta. Alpha and beta chain libraries were made separately by chain-specific third strand synthesis with multiplexing indices. Each cDNA molecule was barcoded, and a single primer pair amplified each chain. From the 5' RACE reads, TCRdb called clonotypes with MiXCR, one entry per CDR3 protein. Altogether about 10,000 distinct CDR3 sequences are present, about 5% being singletons, with the ten largest covering roughly 15%. This sequence originates from an adult with HIV infection. The sample in question was blood, obtained before antiretroviral therapy. V is TRBV29-1 and J is TRBJ1-6, with 7 bases fitting TRBD1. CDR3 coding DNA: TGCAGCGTTGAAAGGCAGGGGGGAAATTCACCCCTCCACTTT. Translated: CSVERQGGNSPLHF.